This TCR beta chain stems from a study of cytomegalovirus exposure and HLA in healthy donors. Study-level findings and limits: Follow-up analysis later connected one missense variant in DCLRE1C with trimming of TCR beta V- and J-genes.

Deletions cut 3 bases from V and 3 bases from J, with 8 bases between. From germline, CDR1 is SQVTM and CDR2 ANQGSEA. The CDR3 contains 12 residues. The study ran its PCR with 60 Vbeta and 13 Jbeta primers. Sequencing was performed with immunoSEQ multiplex PCR; in TCRdb, only in-frame clones are kept and a portion is missing. The data hold about 130,000 clones, with roughly 88% observed a single time. About this clone itself: Its specificity is not known.

The chain is built from TRBV29-1 and TRBJ1-2, with D tentatively TRBD1 (6 bases). Sequences were obtained from PBMCs. The source is a boy between 10 and 17 years old in good health and CMV-seronegative. The CDR3: CSVEDRHYGYTF. CDR3 DNA: TGCAGCGTTGAGGACAGACACTATGGCTACACCTTC.